The T cell receptor (beta chain) under discussion was sequenced for a study of vaccination and CD4 T cells after COVID-19. Study at large: Stimulation of cells relied on overlapping spike peptides derived from SARS-CoV-2, HCoV-NL63, HCoV-OC43 and HCoV-229E.

The sample's treatment: approximately 10-day PBMC culture with coronavirus spike peptide pools or control peptides (ViraFEST assay). Fresh medium (containing IL-2) replaced half the medium on days 3 and 7. Sequence data for DNA of cultured CD4+ T cells were generated by the Oncomine TCR Beta short-read assay. MiXCR, applied by TCRdb to the PCR reads, yields one record per CDR3 protein. The sample includes about 9,700 distinct CDR3 sequences, roughly 50% of them seen just once. About this clonotype itself: The antigen is undetermined.

The specimen sequenced was CD4+ T cells from blood, cultured in vitro. The sequence derives from a human donor who had recovered from COVID-19.

The CDR3 spells CSASGRRGLTYEQYF. As DNA, the CDR3 is TGCAGTGCTAGCGGCCGGCGGGGCTTAACCTACGAGCAGTACTTC. The gene calls are TRBV20-1 and TRBJ2-7; tentatively, D is TRBD2 (6 bases). Germline V gene sequence: CDR1 DFQATT, CDR2 SNEGSKA (reference sequence). Trimming stripped 3 bases from V and 2 bases from J, with 17 bases between. The CDR3 is 15 residues long.